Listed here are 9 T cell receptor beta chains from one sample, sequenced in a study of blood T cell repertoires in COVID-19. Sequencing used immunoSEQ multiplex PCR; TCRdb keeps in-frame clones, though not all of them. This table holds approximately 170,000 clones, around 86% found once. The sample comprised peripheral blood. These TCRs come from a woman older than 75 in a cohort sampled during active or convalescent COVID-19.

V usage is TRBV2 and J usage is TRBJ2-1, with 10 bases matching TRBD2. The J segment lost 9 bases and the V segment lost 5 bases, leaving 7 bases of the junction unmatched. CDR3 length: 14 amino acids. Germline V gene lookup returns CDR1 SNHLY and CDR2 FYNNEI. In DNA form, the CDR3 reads TGTGCCAGCAGTACCCTAGCGGGAGAGTCTGAGCAGTTCTTC. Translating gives CASSTLAGESEQFF.

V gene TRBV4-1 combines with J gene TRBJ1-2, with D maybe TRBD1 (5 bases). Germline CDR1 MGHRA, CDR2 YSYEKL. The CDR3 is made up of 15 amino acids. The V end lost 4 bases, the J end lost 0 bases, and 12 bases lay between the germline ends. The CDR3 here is CASSPREWANYGYTF. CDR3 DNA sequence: TGCGCCAGCAGCCCCAGGGAATGGGCTAACTATGGCTACACCTTC.

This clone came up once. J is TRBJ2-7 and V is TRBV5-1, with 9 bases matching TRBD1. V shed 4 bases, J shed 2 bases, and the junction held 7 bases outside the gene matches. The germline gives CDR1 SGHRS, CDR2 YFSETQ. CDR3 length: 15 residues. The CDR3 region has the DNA TGCGCCAGCAGCCCAACCGGGACAGGGCCCTACGAGCAGTACGTC. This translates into CASSPTGTGPYEQYV.

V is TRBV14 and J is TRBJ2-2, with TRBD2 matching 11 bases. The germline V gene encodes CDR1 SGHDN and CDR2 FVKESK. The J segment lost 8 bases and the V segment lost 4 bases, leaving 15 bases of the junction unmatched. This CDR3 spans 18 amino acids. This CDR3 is CASSRDERVLAGAGELFF. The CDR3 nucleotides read TGTGCCAGCAGCCGGGACGAAAGAGTACTAGCGGGAGCTGGGGAGCTGTTTTTT. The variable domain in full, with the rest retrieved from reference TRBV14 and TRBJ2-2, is EAGVTQFPSHSVIEKGQTVTLRCDPISGHDNLYWYRRVMGKEIKFLLHFVKESKQDESGMPNNRFLAERTGGTYSTLKVQPAELEDSGVYFCASSRDERVLAGAGELFFGEGSRLTVL.

In nucleotides, the CDR3 is TGTGGATTGGGAACGGGGATGAACACTGAAGCTTTCTTT. Translation gives CGLGTGMNTEAFF. The chain is built from TRBV30 and TRBJ1-1; the D is unclear. Per the germline V gene, CDR1 is GTSNPN and CDR2 is SVGIG (reference sequence). The CDR3 runs 13 residues.

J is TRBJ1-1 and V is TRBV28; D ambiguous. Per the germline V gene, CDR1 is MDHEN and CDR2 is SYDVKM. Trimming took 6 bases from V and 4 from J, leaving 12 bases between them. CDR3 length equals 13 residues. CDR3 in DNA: TGTGCCAGCAGAAGTATGTCCAGCACTGAAGCTTTCTTT. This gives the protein CASRSMSSTEAFF.

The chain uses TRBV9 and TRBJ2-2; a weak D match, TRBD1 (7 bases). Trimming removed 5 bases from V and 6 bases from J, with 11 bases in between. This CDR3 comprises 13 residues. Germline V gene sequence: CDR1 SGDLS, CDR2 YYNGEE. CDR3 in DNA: TGTGCCAGCAGGCGCAGGGGGGCCGGGGAGCTGTTTTTT. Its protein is CASRRRGAGELFF.

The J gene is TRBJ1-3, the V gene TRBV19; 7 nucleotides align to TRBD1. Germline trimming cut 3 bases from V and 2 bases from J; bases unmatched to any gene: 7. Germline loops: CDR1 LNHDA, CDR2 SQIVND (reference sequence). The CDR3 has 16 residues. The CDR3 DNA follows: TGTGCCAGTAGTATTAAGAGACAGGGTCCTGGAAACACCATATATTTT. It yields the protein CASSIKRQGPGNTIYF.

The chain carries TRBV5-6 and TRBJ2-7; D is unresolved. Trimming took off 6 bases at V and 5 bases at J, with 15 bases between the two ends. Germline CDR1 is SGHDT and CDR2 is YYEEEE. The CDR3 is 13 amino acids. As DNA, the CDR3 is TGTGCCAGCACCTCGACGGGTAGAGACGAGCAGTACTTC. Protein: CASTSTGRDEQYF. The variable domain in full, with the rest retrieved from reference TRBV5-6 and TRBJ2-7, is DAGVTQSPTHLIKTRGQQVTLRCSPKSGHDTVSWYQQALGQGPQFIFQYYEEEERQRGNFPDRFSGHQFPNYSSELNVNALLLGDSALYLCASTSTGRDEQYFGPGTRLTVT.